This T cell receptor beta chain was documented in a study of blood T cell repertoires in COVID-19. Turning to the study itself: Collection of acute and convalescent COVID-19 samples took place in the United States, Italy and Spain. T cells, B-cell-depleted T cells, or PBMCs provided the cDNA or gDNA that served as material.

CDR3 size: 15 residues. Looked up from germline, CDR1 is SGHRS and CDR2 is YFSETQ. Trimming removed 0 bases from V and 4 bases from J; junction bases left unmatched: 2. In the authors' workflow: Estimated nucleated cell counts came from reference gene primer amplification. Profiling relied on immunoSEQ multiplex PCR, and the TCRdb table lists in-frame clones only, not all of them. The V and J calls and the clone size are those of that table, but D and trimming were determined from the DNA. The sample lists 95,000 to 100,000 clones, 87% seen once, with more than 9% in the top ten. This chain joins TRBV5-1 and TRBJ2-2; 8 positions agree with TRBD2. The sequenced material came from peripheral blood. This clonotype was obtained from a woman aged 25 to 45 with acute or convalescent COVID-19. CDR3 coding DNA: TGCGCCAGCAGCTTGGTTAGCGGGATCACCGGGGAGCTGTTTTTT. Translated, it gives CASSLVSGITGELFF.